Shown below are 29 T cell receptor beta chains from a single sample sequenced in a study of lymphopenia after photon versus proton radiotherapy (dated by TCRdb to about 2019). Library method: the immunoSEQ multiplex PCR assay. TCRdb limited this immuneACCESS table to in-frame rearrangements with V and J called. A share of clones is missing; checked studies link under half to unresolved V genes, and the rest is unexplained. The sample includes more than 50,000 clones, with 65% to 85% observed a single time. About 29% of the sample is in the top ten clones. The sample here was peripheral blood, taken from a patient treated with photon-based radiotherapy. Receptor source: a man aged 50-59 years with gastric cancer.

This clone was counted a few times. The rearrangement joins TRBV18 to TRBJ1-2; D gene uncertain. This CDR3 is built from 12 residues. V was pared by 1 base and J by 5 bases, with 5 bases between. Germline V lookup: CDR1 KGHSH, CDR2 LQKENI. CDR3 in amino acids: CASSPRQYGYTF. The CDR3 bases are TGTGCCAGCTCACCACGGCAGTATGGCTACACCTTC.

The CDR3 region is CASSQDKDRVSSGANVLTF. The DNA for the CDR3 is TGCGCCAGCAGCCAAGATAAGGACAGGGTGAGCTCTGGGGCCAACGTCCTGACTTTC. V and J are TRBV4-1 and TRBJ2-6; TRBD1 aligns across 8 bases. J gave up 0 bases and V 0 bases, and 7 bases lay outside the gene matches. This CDR3 comprises 19 residues. Germline CDR1 and CDR2: MGHRA and YSYEKL.

V usage is TRBV4-3 and J usage is TRBJ2-5, with a weak D call TRBD1 (6 bases). V was clipped by 4 bases and J by 2 bases, with 11 bases between them. In germline, CDR1 is LGHNA, CDR2 YSLEER. CDR3 size: 14 residues. The CDR3 bases are TGCGCCAGCAGCCGGTACAGGGAACAAGAGACCCAGTACTTC. Translated, it gives CASSRYREQETQYF.

This sequence joins TRBV6-1 and TRBJ2-7; D is ambiguous. This CDR3 comprises 14 residues. Germline loops: CDR1 MNHNS, CDR2 SASEGT. V was shortened by 0 bases and J by 0 bases, with 6 bases between the two germline ends. This chain's CDR3 is CASSEAGFSYEQYF. CDR3 in DNA: TGTGCCAGCAGTGAAGCAGGTTTCTCCTACGAGCAGTACTTC.

The chain links TRBV7-8 to TRBJ1-1; D call uncertain. Trimming shortened V by 1 base and J by 6 bases, and 9 bases separated the two germline ends. The CDR3 sequence is 13 residues long. Per the germline V gene, CDR1 is SGHVS and CDR2 is FQNEAQ. This CDR3 is CASSLVSLAEAFF. The CDR3, as DNA: TGTGCCAGCAGCTTAGTATCCCTTGCTGAAGCTTTCTTT.

This clone was picked up a small number of times. This chain uses TRBV2 with TRBJ2-3, with 10 bases that match TRBD2. Looked up from germline, CDR1 is SNHLY and CDR2 is FYNNEI. Trimming cost V 0 bases and J 4 bases; bases outside gene matches: 19. The CDR3 has 21 residues. CDR3 amino acids: CASSEALLPFSGRNSADTQYF. CDR3 DNA: TGTGCCAGCAGTGAAGCGCTTCTTCCTTTTAGCGGGAGGAACTCGGCAGATACGCAGTATTTT.

The table lists this clone with a count of one. The chain combines TRBV18 with TRBJ2-1; maybe TRBD2 (5 bases). The germline V gene encodes CDR1 KGHSH and CDR2 LQKENI. The V end was cut by 3 bases, the J end by 7 bases, with 16 bases between. The CDR3 is made up of 15 amino acids. In nucleotides, the CDR3 is TGTGCCAGCTCACCGGACTCTAAGGGTCGTAATGAGCAGTTCTTC. Translation gives CASSPDSKGRNEQFF.

This chain uses TRBV7-2 with TRBJ2-7, with TRBD2 identical over 7 bases. V shed 0 bases, J shed 2 bases, and the junction held 1 base outside the gene matches. The length of the CDR3 is 14 residues. CDR1 is SGHTA, CDR2 FQGNSA, per germline. CDR3 sequence reads: CASSLAGGPYEQYF. CDR3 bases: TGTGCCAGCAGCTTAGCGGGAGGGCCCTACGAGCAGTACTTC. Full variable domain (outside the CDR3, taken from reference TRBV7-2 and TRBJ2-7): GAGVSQSPSNKVTEKGKDVELRCDPISGHTALYWYRQSLGQGLEFLIYFQGNSAPDKSGLPSDRFSAERTGGSVSTLTIQRTQQEDSAVYLCASSLAGGPYEQYFGPGTRLTVT.

The chain joins TRBV11-2 to TRBJ2-3, with a tentative D call TRBD1 (6 bases). The CDR3 runs 17 residues. V lost 4 bases, J lost 7 bases, and 24 bases lay in between. Germline lookup yields CDR1 SGHAT and CDR2 FQNNGV. CDR3 sequence: CASSSRTGTSKLNTQYF. CDR3 coding DNA: TGTGCCAGCAGCTCCAGAACCGGGACATCGAAACTGAATACGCAGTATTTT.

The CDR3 loop reads CASSLPASDTQYF. The CDR3 DNA reads TGTGCCAGCAGTTTACCAGCGTCAGATACGCAGTATTTT. The rearrangement joins TRBV28 to TRBJ2-3, with D uncertain. The CDR3 extends over 13 amino acids. V lost 2 bases and J 4 bases, leaving 7 bases between the germline ends. Germline lookup yields CDR1 MDHEN and CDR2 SYDVKM.

This sequence joins TRBV13 and TRBJ2-7, with D possibly being TRBD2 (8 bases). The CDR3 is 18 amino acids. Germline CDR1 and CDR2: PRHDT and FYEKMQ (reference sequence). Trimming stripped 5 bases from V and 4 bases from J, with 27 bases between. This CDR3 reads CASSRRGSGSPTSYEQYF. The CDR3 DNA follows: TGTGCCAGCAGCCGCAGGGGGAGCGGGAGCCCGACTAGTTACGAGCAGTACTTC.

This clone was recorded a few times. CDR3 protein: CASSRMGGGSTDTQYF. CDR3 in DNA: TGTGCCAGCAGCCGCATGGGGGGAGGGAGTACAGATACGCAGTATTTT. The chain recombines TRBV11-2 with TRBJ2-3; 7 bases match TRBD2. This CDR3 contains 16 residues. Trimming cost V 5 bases and J 3 bases; bases outside gene matches: 11. Germline V CDR1 and CDR2: SGHAT, FQNNGV.

The rearrangement uses TRBV7-9 and TRBJ2-7; D not resolved. V was clipped by 2 bases and J by 5 bases, with 13 bases between them. The CDR3 is 14 amino acids. Germline V lookup: CDR1 SEHNR, CDR2 FQNEAQ (reference sequence). The CDR3 DNA reads TGTGCCAGCAGCTTATCTGGAACATTCAACGAGCAGTACTTC. Encoded protein: CASSLSGTFNEQYF.

The chain has TRBV4-1 and TRBJ2-2, with D hard to call. The length of the CDR3 is 15 residues. Germline-derived CDR1 and CDR2 are MGHRA and YSYEKL. Trimming shortened V by 0 bases and J by 4 bases, and 9 bases separated the two germline ends. CDR3: CASSQEDTFTGELFF. The CDR3, as DNA: TGCGCCAGCAGCCAAGAAGACACCTTCACCGGGGAGCTGTTTTTT.

The chain recombines TRBV4-1 with TRBJ2-1; 10 bases line up with TRBD2. With V trimmed by 3 bases and J by 3 bases, 17 bases remained unmatched. The CDR3 has 20 amino acids. Germline assignment: CDR1 MGHRA and CDR2 YSYEKL. The chain's CDR3 is CASSQGMALKREGYYNEQFF. CDR3 sequence (DNA): TGCGCCAGCAGCCAGGGCATGGCACTAAAGCGGGAGGGTTACTACAATGAGCAGTTCTTC.

The V and J genes are TRBV30 and TRBJ2-1; D is unclear. The germline V and J ends were trimmed by 5 bases and 3 bases, with 5 bases remaining between them. CDR3 length: 11 amino acids. Per the germline V gene, CDR1 is GTSNPN and CDR2 is SVGIG (reference sequence). CDR3 in DNA: TGTGCCTGGCGGGTCTACAATGAGCAGTTCTTC. Its translation is CAWRVYNEQFF.

V gene TRBV5-6 combines with J gene TRBJ2-1, with 14 bases matching TRBD2. CDR1 SGHDT and CDR2 YYEEEE come from the germline V gene. This CDR3 region has 17 residues. Losses at the gene ends were 3 bases for V and 7 bases for J; bases not matched to a gene: 9. CDR3 sequence reads: CASSSIRLAGGGNEQFF. The CDR3 DNA reads TGTGCCAGCAGCTCAATTCGACTAGCGGGAGGGGGGAATGAGCAGTTCTTC.

This chain links TRBV7-2 with TRBJ1-3; no clear D. Germline CDR1 reads SGHTA; CDR2 reads FQGNSA. Trimming removed 2 bases from V and 4 bases from J, with 3 bases in between. The CDR3 has 12 residues. CDR3: CASSLNGNTIYF. For the CDR3, the DNA is TGTGCCAGCAGCTTAAACGGAAACACCATATATTTT.

This clone appeared a single time. In DNA form, the CDR3 reads TGTGCCAGCAGCCTCCGGGACAGAACCTACAATGAGCAGTTCTTC. Encoded protein: CASSLRDRTYNEQFF. This chain links TRBV6-5 with TRBJ2-1; 7 nucleotides align to TRBD1. Trimming cost V 6 bases and J 2 bases; bases outside gene matches: 7. The CDR3 has 15 amino acids. Germline V gives CDR1 MNHEY, CDR2 SVGAGI.

This clone turned up a few times. The V gene is TRBV28, the J gene TRBJ2-3; D unresolved. The germline CDR1 and CDR2 sequences are MDHEN and SYDVKM. The V gene lost 3 bases and the J gene lost 1 base, with 8 bases spanning the gap. The CDR3 spans 14 residues. The CDR3 DNA sequence: TGTGCCAGCAGTTTTCTTTCCGGCACAGATACGCAGTATTTT. It codes for CASSFLSGTDTQYF.

On this clone: One junction end disagrees with the germline gene, perhaps due to a read error. The rearrangement links TRBV28 to TRBJ1-3; D unclear. Germline CDR1 is MDHEN and CDR2 is SYDVKM. This CDR3 has 13 residues. The CDR3: CASQREGFTPRNF. CDR3 bases: TGTGCCAGCCAGAGAGAGGGCTTCACACCCCGGAATTTT. Based on the CDR3 plus reference TRBV28 and TRBJ1-3, the full variable domain is DVKVTQSSRYLVKRTGEKVFLECVQDMDHENMFWYRQDPGLGLRLIYFSYDVKMKEKGDIPEGYSVSREKKERFSLILESASTNQTSMYLCASQREGFTPRNFGEGSWLTVV.

This rearrangement joins TRBV14 to TRBJ2-7; TRBD1 is a possible D gene (6 bases). CDR1 and CDR2 (germline): SGHDN, FVKESK. The CDR3 spans 16 residues. V shed 5 bases and J shed 6 bases, with 23 bases lying between them. CDR3 sequence: CASSYLPGTRGLEQYF. The CDR3 region has the DNA TGTGCCAGCAGCTATCTCCCGGGGACAAGGGGCCTCGAGCAGTACTTC.

The CDR3, as DNA: TGTGCCAGCAGCAAAACAGGGGCTCGGGGCTCCTACGAGCAGTACTTC. Its translation is CASSKTGARGSYEQYF. This chain uses TRBV5-5 with TRBJ2-7, with 7 positions matching TRBD1. The CDR3 totals 16 residues. J lost 0 bases, V lost 4 bases, and 10 bases had no gene match. The germline V gene has CDR1 SGHKS and CDR2 YYEKEE (reference sequence).

The chain is built from TRBV5-4 and TRBJ2-7, with 10 nucleotides matching TRBD2. The CDR3 sequence is 15 residues long. Germline V gives CDR1 SGHNT, CDR2 YYREEE (reference sequence). The J segment lost 1 base and the V segment lost 4 bases, leaving 5 bases of the junction unmatched. The CDR3 sequence is CASSVTSGSSYEQYF. CDR3 DNA: TGTGCCAGCAGCGTGACTAGCGGGTCATCCTACGAGCAGTACTTC.

V gene TRBV9 combines with J gene TRBJ1-4; a weak D match, TRBD1 (6 bases). Deletions cut 0 bases from V and 7 bases from J, with 13 bases between. There are 15 residues in the CDR3. CDR1 is SGDLS and CDR2 is YYNGEE in the germline V gene. The CDR3 protein is CASSVGGGLGEKLFF. In DNA form, the CDR3 reads TGTGCCAGCAGCGTAGGCGGGGGCTTAGGTGAAAAACTGTTTTTT.

This chain connects TRBV30 to TRBJ2-5; D is ambiguous. Trimming pared 2 bases from V and 2 bases from J, leaving 6 bases between. The length of the CDR3 is 12 residues. Looked up from germline, CDR1 is GTSNPN and CDR2 is SVGIG (reference sequence). CDR3 sequence reads: CAWSLDQETQYF. In nucleotides, the CDR3 is TGTGCCTGGAGTTTGGATCAAGAGACCCAGTACTTC.

The V gene is TRBV4-1, the J gene TRBJ1-5; 8 nucleotides match TRBD1. V lost 2 bases to trimming and J lost 6 bases; unmatched junction nucleotides: 12. The CDR3 length is 17 residues. Germline CDR1 reads MGHRA; CDR2 reads YSYEKL. CDR3 DNA sequence: TGCGCCAGCAGCCAAAACCTAGGACAGGGAAGGATTCAGCCCCAGCATTTT. Protein product: CASSQNLGQGRIQPQHF.

This chain uses TRBV11-3 with TRBJ2-2; a possible D gene is TRBD1 (6 bases). This CDR3 has 16 residues. Trimming took 4 bases from V and 0 from J, leaving 12 bases between them. Germline V gene data show CDR1 as SGHNT and CDR2 as YENEEA. CDR3 protein: CASSSEQGPNTGELFF. CDR3 DNA: TGTGCCAGCAGCTCCGAACAGGGACCGAACACCGGGGAGCTGTTTTTT. The full variable domain, completed using reference TRBV11-3 and TRBJ2-2, is EAGVVQSPRYKIIEKKQPVAFWCNPISGHNTLYWYLQNLGQGPELLIRYENEEAVDDSQLPKDRFSAERLKGVDSTLKIQPAELGDSAVYLCASSSEQGPNTGELFFGEGSRLTVL.

The chain links TRBV5-1 to TRBJ2-7; the D is unclear. The CDR3 runs 14 residues. V was trimmed by 0 bases and J by 1 base, leaving 8 bases between them. From germline, CDR1 is SGHRS and CDR2 YFSETQ. The CDR3 bases are TGCGCCAGCAGCTTGGTAGCCCTATCCTACGAGCAGTACTTC. Protein product: CASSLVALSYEQYF.